This TCR beta chain was sequenced during a study of human T cells and chemical hapten exposure. Indicated time point: pre-sensitization, week 0. Treatment defined: therapeutic diphenylcyclopropenone sensitization with weekly scalp DPC. The CDR3 extends over 11 amino acids. V dropped 8 bases and J dropped 4 bases, with 12 bases sitting between them. CDR1 is DFQATT, CDR2 SNEGSKA, per germline (reference sequence). This clonotype was observed a few times. Unique molecular identifiers were affixed to discrete cDNA molecules within the library. TCRdb re-derived calls from the RACE reads in MiXCR, one entry per CDR3 protein. The profile shows roughly 80,000 distinct CDR3 sequences, approximately 14% of them singletons.

Sequencing used whole blood, obtained in connection with sensitization to the hapten diphenylcyclopropenone (DPC). The chain joins TRBV20-1 to TRBJ2-7; tentatively, D is TRBD1 or TRBD2 (5 bases each). The TCR comes from a woman aged 50 to 65 with alopecia areata. Some clones in this sample may be carry-over from other donors' samples. The CDR3 bases are TGCAGTACCCAGGGACGTTACGAGCAGTACTTC. It translates to CSTQGRYEQYF.